This T cell receptor beta chain was documented in a study of siplizumab effects on memory and regulatory T cells. Per the germline V gene, CDR1 is MDHEN and CDR2 is SYDVKM. Trimming removed 8 bases from V and 5 bases from J, with 9 bases in between. This CDR3 comprises 11 residues. Some clones are missing from TCRdb's copy, which holds only in-frame ones; the method was immunoSEQ multiplex PCR. The sample shows about 52,000 clones, approximately 97% of them seen only once. This TCR was sampled from a human donor in good health. The material sequenced was naive CD4+ T cells sorted from blood. This chain uses TRBV28 with TRBJ1-1; unclear D gene. CDR3 protein: CASARRTEAFF. DNA for the CDR3: TGTGCCAGCGCAAGGAGGACTGAAGCTTTCTTT. Together with reference TRBV28 and TRBJ1-1, the CDR3 gives the full variable domain: DVKVTQSSRYLVKRTGEKVFLECVQDMDHENMFWYRQDPGLGLRLIYFSYDVKMKEKGDIPEGYSVSREKKERFSLILESASTNQTSMYLCASARRTEAFFGQGTRLTVV.